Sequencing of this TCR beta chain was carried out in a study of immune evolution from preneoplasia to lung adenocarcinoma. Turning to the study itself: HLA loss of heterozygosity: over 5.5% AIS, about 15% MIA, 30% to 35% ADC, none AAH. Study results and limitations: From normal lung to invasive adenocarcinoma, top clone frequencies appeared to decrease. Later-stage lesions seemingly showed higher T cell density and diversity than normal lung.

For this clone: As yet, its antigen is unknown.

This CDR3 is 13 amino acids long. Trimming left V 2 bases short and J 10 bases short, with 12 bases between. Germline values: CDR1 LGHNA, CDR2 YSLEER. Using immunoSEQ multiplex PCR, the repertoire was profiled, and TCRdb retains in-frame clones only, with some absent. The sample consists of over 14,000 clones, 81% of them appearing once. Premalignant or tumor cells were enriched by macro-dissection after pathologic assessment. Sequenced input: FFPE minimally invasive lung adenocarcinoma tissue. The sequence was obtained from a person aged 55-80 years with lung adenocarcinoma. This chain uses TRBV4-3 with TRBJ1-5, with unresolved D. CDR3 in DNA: TGCGCCAGCAGCCAATCTTTGACAACCCCCCAGCATTTT. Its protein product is CASSQSLTTPQHF.